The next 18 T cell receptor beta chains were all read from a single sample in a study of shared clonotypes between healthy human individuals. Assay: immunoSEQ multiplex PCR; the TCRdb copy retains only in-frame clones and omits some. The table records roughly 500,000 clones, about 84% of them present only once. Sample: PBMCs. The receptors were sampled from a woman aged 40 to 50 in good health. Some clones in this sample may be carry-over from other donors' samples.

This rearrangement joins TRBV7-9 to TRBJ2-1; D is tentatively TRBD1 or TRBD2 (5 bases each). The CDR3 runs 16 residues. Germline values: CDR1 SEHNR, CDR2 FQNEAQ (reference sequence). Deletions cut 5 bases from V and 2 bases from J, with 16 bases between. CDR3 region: CASSPRPGPAYNEQFF. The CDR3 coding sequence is TGTGCCAGCAGCCCCCGGCCGGGGCCAGCCTACAATGAGCAGTTCTTC.

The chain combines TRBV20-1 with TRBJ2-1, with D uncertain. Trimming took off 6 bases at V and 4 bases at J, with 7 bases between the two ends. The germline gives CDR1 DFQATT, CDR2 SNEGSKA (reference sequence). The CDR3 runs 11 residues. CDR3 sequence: CSAVRYNEQFF. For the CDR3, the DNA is TGCAGTGCCGTAAGATACAATGAGCAGTTCTTC.

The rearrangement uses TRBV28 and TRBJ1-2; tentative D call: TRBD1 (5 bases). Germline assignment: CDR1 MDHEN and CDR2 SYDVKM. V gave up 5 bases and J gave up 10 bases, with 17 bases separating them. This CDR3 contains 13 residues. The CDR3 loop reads CASSDVTLGHYTF. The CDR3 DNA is TGTGCCAGCAGTGACGTGACCCTAGGACACTACACCTTC.

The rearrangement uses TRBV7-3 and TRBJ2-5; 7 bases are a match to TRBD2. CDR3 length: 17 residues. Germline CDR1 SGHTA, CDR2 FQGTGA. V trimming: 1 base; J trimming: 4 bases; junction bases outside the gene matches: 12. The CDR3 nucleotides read TGTGCCAGCAGCTTAAAAGTTTTGCGGGAGAAGGGAGAGACCCAGTACTTC. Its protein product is CASSLKVLREKGETQYF. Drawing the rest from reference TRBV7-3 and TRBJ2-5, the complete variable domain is GAGVSQTPSNKVTEKGKYVELRCDPISGHTALYWYRQSLGQGPEFLIYFQGTGAADDSGLPNDRFFAVRPEGSVSTLKIQRTERGDSAVYLCASSLKVLREKGETQYFGPGTRLLVL.

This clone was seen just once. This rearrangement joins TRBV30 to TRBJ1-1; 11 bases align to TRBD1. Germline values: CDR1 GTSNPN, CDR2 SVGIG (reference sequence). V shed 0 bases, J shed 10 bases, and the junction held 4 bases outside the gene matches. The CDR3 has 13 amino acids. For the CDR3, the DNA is TGTGCCTGGAGTGTCGGGACAGGGGGTTTAGCTTTCTTT. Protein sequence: CAWSVGTGGLAFF.

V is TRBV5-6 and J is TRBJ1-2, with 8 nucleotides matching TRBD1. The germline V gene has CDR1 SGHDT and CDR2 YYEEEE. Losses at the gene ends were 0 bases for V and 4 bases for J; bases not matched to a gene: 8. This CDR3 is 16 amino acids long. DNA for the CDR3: TGTGCCAGCAGCTTGGAGGGCGGGACAGGTTTCTATGGCTACACCTTC. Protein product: CASSLEGGTGFYGYTF.

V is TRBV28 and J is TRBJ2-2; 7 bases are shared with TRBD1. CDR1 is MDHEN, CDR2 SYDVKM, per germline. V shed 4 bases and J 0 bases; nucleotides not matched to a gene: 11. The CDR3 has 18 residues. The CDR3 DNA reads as TGTGCCAGCAGTTCCCCCGGGGACAGCCGAACGAACACCGGGGAGCTGTTTTTT. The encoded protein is CASSSPGDSRTNTGELFF.

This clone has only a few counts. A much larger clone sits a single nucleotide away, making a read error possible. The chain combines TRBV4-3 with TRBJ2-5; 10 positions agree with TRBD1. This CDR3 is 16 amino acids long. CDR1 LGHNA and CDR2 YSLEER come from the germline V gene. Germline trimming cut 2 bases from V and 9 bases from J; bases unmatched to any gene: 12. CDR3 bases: TGCGCCAGCAGCCAATCCGGGACAGGGGATCGAAAGGCCCAGTACTTC. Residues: CASSQSGTGDRKAQYF.

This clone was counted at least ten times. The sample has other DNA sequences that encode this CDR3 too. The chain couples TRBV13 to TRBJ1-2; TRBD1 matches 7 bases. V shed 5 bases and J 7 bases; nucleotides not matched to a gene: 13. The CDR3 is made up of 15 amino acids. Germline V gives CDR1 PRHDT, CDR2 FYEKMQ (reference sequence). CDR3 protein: CASSPAGTVRSGYTF. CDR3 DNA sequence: TGTGCCAGCAGCCCCGCCGGGACAGTGAGGAGTGGCTACACCTTC.

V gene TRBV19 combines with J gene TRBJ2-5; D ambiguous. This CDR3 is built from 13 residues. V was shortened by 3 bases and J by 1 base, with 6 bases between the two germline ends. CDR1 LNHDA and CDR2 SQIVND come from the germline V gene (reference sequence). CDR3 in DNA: TGTGCCAGTAGTATGTGGACCCAAGAGACCCAGTACTTC. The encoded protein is CASSMWTQETQYF.

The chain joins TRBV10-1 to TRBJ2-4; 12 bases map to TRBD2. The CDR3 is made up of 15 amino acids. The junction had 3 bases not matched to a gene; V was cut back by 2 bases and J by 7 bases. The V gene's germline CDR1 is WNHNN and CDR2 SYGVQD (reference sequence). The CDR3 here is CASSEGLAGGNIQYF. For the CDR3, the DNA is TGCGCCAGCAGTGAGGGGCTAGCGGGAGGGAACATTCAGTACTTC.

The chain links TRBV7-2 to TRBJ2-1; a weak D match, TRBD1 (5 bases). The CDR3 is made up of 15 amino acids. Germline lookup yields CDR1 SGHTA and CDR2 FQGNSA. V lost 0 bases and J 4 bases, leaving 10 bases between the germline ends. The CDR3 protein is CASSLAVRAYNEQFF. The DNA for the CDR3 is TGTGCCAGCAGCTTAGCGGTCAGGGCATACAATGAGCAGTTCTTC. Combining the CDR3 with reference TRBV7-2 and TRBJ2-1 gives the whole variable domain GAGVSQSPSNKVTEKGKDVELRCDPISGHTALYWYRQSLGQGLEFLIYFQGNSAPDKSGLPSDRFSAERTGGSVSTLTIQRTQQEDSAVYLCASSLAVRAYNEQFFGPGTRLTVL.

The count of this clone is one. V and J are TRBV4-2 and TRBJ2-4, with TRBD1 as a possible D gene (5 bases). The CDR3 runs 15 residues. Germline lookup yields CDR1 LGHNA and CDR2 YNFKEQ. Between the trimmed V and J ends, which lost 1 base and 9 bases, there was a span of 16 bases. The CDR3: CASSQGGVQGGIQYF. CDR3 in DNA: TGTGCCAGCAGCCAAGGGGGCGTGCAGGGTGGCATTCAGTACTTC.

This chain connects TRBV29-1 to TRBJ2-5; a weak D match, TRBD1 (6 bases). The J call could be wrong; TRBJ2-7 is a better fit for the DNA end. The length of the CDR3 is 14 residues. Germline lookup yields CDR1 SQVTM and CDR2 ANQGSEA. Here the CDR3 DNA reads TGCAGCGTCTGCGACCGGGACAAGAGCGACGAGCAGTACTTC. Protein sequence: CSVCDRDKSDEQYF.

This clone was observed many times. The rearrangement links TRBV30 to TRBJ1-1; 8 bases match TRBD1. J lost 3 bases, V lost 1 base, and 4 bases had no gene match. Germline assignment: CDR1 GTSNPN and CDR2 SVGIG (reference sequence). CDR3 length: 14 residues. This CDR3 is CAWSAWTGYTEAFF. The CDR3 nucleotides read TGTGCCTGGAGTGCCTGGACAGGGTACACTGAAGCTTTCTTT.

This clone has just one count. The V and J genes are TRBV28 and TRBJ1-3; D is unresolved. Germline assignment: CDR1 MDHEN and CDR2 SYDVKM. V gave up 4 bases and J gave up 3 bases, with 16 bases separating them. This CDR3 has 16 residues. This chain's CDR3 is CASSSPSGPGGNTIYF. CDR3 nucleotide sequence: TGTGCCAGCAGTTCTCCCTCAGGACCGGGTGGAAACACCATATATTTT.

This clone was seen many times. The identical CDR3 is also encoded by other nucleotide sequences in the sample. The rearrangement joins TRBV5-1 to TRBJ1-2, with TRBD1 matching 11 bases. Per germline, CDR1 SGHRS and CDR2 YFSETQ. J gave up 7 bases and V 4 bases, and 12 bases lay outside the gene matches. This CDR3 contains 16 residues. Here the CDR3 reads CASSPGRGQGVGGYTF. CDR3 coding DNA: TGCGCCAGCAGCCCCGGCCGGGGACAGGGGGTAGGTGGCTACACCTTC.

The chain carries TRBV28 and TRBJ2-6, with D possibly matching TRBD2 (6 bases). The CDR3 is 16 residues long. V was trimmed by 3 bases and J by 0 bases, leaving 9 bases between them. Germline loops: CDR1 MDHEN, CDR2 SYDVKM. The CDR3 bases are TGTGCCAGCAGTTTTGGAGGGGTCTCTGGGGCCAACGTCCTGACTTTC. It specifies CASSFGGVSGANVLTF.